This T cell receptor beta chain was recorded in a study of cytomegalovirus exposure and HLA in healthy donors listed by TCRdb under 2017. Background for the entire study: According to a later analysis, one platform produced both the 110 or so validation repertoires and the 720 or so repertoires of the first cohort. The study combined high-throughput TCR immunosequencing, statistical association of individual TCRs with disease status, and machine learning to predict cytomegalovirus infection status. A separate validation cohort of about 110 different subjects was used in addition to the 666-subject first cohort. The aim of the study was to test whether cataloging public T cell receptors could identify signatures of past pathogen exposure.

The library was produced with the immunoSEQ multiplex PCR assay. In the paper's pipeline: To diagnose cytomegalovirus status from the catalog of TCR beta chain sequences, a statistical classification framework was built. TCRdb holds this immuneACCESS table with in-frame rearrangements only. Some clones are missing; in checked studies, unresolved V genes explain under half, and the rest has no known cause. D and trimming were read from the DNA, whereas the V and J calls and clone size are those reported in that table. This sample gives 100,000 to 130,000 clones in total; approximately 85% of them show up just once. Around 3% of the sample is in the top ten clones. The full study reports these points: A later analysis lacked HLA typing for the validation cohort, so it scored co-occurrence in that cohort across all 110 or so repertoires. Across donors, most TCR sequences were observed very rarely, whereas some public TCRs were present in many individuals. Subsequent analysis determined that TCRs grouped into clusters in the first cohort also showed a tendency toward co-occurrence across the 90 to 150 validation repertoires, and roughly 94% of cluster scores exceeded 0. A total of about 180 TCR beta chains were listed by the study as associated with cytomegalovirus. In both the original and validation cohorts, the classifier was reported to diagnose cytomegalovirus status with high specificity and sensitivity. In vitro tests confirmed that a few of the cytomegalovirus-associated TCR beta chains recognize cytomegalovirus antigens. According to the authors, the approach could potentially be generalized to other disease states and immunological phenotypes.

The germline V gene gives CDR1 as MGHDK and CDR2 as SYGVNS. The CDR3 runs 13 residues from the cysteine to the phenylalanine. Of all the DNA, just the CDR3 is kept, 39 bases in frame from base 1. V is shortened by 7 bases, J by 8 bases, and the region joining them spans 17 bases. The donors were included in the validation cohort of roughly 130 subjects, a group kept apart from the roughly 700-subject first cohort. A word on this clone: Its antigen is not yet known. No quality values exist for individual bases; no much larger clone is one base distant.

The specimen sequenced was PBMCs. The sequence was obtained from a woman aged 18-29 years in good health and CMV-seronegative. Recombination joined TRBV25-1 with TRBJ1-2; the best D guess is TRBD1, with 6 bases matching. The CDR3 region reads CASMGGGLRGYTF. The DNA sequence is given as TGTGCCAGCATGGGAGGGGGATTGAGGGGCTACACCTTC.